A single sample is the source of the 15 T cell receptor beta chains below, sequenced in a study of T cell responses to AZD1222 COVID-19 vaccine. Clones were sequenced by immunoSEQ multiplex PCR, and TCRdb holds only the in-frame ones, with some missing. The profile shows about 150,000 clones, approximately 90% of them singletons. Sequenced material: peripheral blood, taken on day 0 of AZD1222 vaccination. These TCRs come from an adult in good health.

This rearrangement joins TRBV18 to TRBJ1-5; no reliable D call. The CDR3 runs 16 residues. Between the trimmed V and J ends, which lost 3 bases and 2 bases, there was a span of 14 bases. Per germline, CDR1 KGHSH and CDR2 LQKENI. Here the CDR3 reads CASSPAVRGGNQPQHF. The CDR3 DNA sequence: TGTGCCAGCTCACCCGCGGTCCGGGGAGGCAATCAGCCCCAGCATTTT.

The chain recombines TRBV4-3 with TRBJ2-2; D gene unclear. Trimming left V 0 bases short and J 6 bases short, with 8 bases between. Germline-derived CDR1 and CDR2 are LGHNA and YSLEER. The CDR3 covers 14 residues. The CDR3 protein is CASSQERQSGELFF. CDR3 coding DNA: TGCGCCAGCAGCCAAGAACGCCAGTCCGGGGAGCTGTTTTTT.

V usage is TRBV7-2 and J usage is TRBJ1-2, with a possible D match to TRBD1 (5 bases). This CDR3 has 15 residues. V was cut by 2 bases and J by 7 bases, with 17 bases left in between. Germline V gene lookup returns CDR1 SGHTA and CDR2 FQGNSA. CDR3 in amino acids: CASSLPYGGESGYTF. The CDR3 DNA is TGTGCCAGCAGCTTACCGTACGGGGGGGAGAGTGGCTACACCTTC.

This chain links TRBV6-6 with TRBJ2-5; D call uncertain. Trimming shortened V by 0 bases and J by 5 bases, and 10 bases separated the two germline ends. CDR1 and CDR2 (germline): MNHNY, SVGAGI (reference sequence). There are 14 residues in the CDR3. The CDR3 DNA follows: TGTGCCAGCAGTTACTCGGGGATAGGGGAGACCCAGTACTTC. Its protein product is CASSYSGIGETQYF.

The chain carries TRBV7-3 and TRBJ1-1; 7 bases are a match to TRBD1. The CDR3 spans 13 residues. The V gene end was trimmed by 5 bases and the J gene end by 7 bases; junction bases not matched to a gene: 7. The V gene's germline CDR1 is SGHTA and CDR2 FQGTGA. The CDR3 is CASSPRQGGEAFF. The CDR3 DNA sequence: TGTGCCAGCAGCCCCCGACAGGGTGGTGAAGCTTTCTTT.

This chain links TRBV5-4 with TRBJ2-3, with D unresolved. Germline V lookup: CDR1 SGHNT, CDR2 YYREEE (reference sequence). V lost 0 bases and J 4 bases, leaving 9 bases between the germline ends. This CDR3 is 14 amino acids long. This CDR3 is CASSLVSSADTQYF. CDR3 DNA: TGTGCCAGCAGCTTGGTTAGCAGCGCAGATACGCAGTATTTT.

The genes are TRBV19 and TRBJ1-4; 11 bases line up with TRBD1. Germline loops: CDR1 LNHDA, CDR2 SQIVND (reference sequence). The CDR3 totals 20 residues. The V segment lost 8 bases and the J segment 0 bases; nucleotides outside the gene matches: 17. CDR3 nucleotide sequence: TGTGCCAGTGTGAACGGGGCCGGGACAGGGGGACCCACAACTAATGAAAAACTGTTTTTT. Translating it yields CASVNGAGTGGPTTNEKLFF.

The V gene is TRBV29-1, the J gene TRBJ1-2, with D possibly being TRBD1 (5 bases). CDR3 length equals 12 residues. Deletions cut 8 bases from V and 2 bases from J, with 12 bases between. Germline assignment: CDR1 SQVTM and CDR2 ANQGSEA. The CDR3 loop is CSHTRANYGYTF. In nucleotides, the CDR3 is TGCAGCCATACCAGGGCAAACTATGGCTACACCTTC.

The CDR3 coding sequence is TGTGCCAGCAGAGCATCCGCGGGGCCGAACACTGAAGCTTTCTTT. Translated: CASRASAGPNTEAFF. The V gene is TRBV5-4, the J gene TRBJ1-1, with a tentative D call TRBD1 (5 bases). Between the trimmed V and J ends, which lost 5 bases and 1 base, there was a span of 15 bases. The germline V gene encodes CDR1 SGHNT and CDR2 YYREEE (reference sequence). The CDR3 loop spans 15 amino acids. The whole variable domain, remainder taken from reference TRBV5-4 and TRBJ1-1, is ETGVTQSPTHLIKTRGQQVTLRCSSQSGHNTVSWYQQALGQGPQFIFQYYREEENGRGNFPPRFSGLQFPNYSSELNVNALELDDSALYLCASRASAGPNTEAFFGQGTRLTVV.

This chain joins TRBV30 and TRBJ2-2; D is undetermined. The CDR3 runs 12 residues. From germline, CDR1 is GTSNPN and CDR2 SVGIG (reference sequence). V was cut by 2 bases and J by 6 bases, with 7 bases left in between. CDR3 DNA sequence: TGTGCCTGGAGTTTGAGCCCCGGGGAGCTGTTTTTT. Protein sequence: CAWSLSPGELFF.

This chain links TRBV19 with TRBJ1-2; D perhaps matches TRBD1 (5 bases). CDR3 length: 13 amino acids. In germline, CDR1 is LNHDA, CDR2 SQIVND (reference sequence). V was cut by 6 bases and J by 6 bases, with 14 bases left in between. The CDR3 nucleotides are TGTGCCAGTAGAGCGGTGGCGGGGGATGGCTACACCTTC. Translated: CASRAVAGDGYTF.

The V call is TRBV15, the J call TRBJ1-5; no clear D gene. V shed 0 bases and J shed 2 bases, with 11 bases lying between them. The germline gives CDR1 LNHNV, CDR2 YYDKDF (reference sequence). The length of the CDR3 is 16 residues. The CDR3 is CATSRDKGYGNQPQHF. The CDR3 bases are TGTGCCACCAGCAGAGATAAAGGGTACGGCAATCAGCCCCAGCATTTT.

The chain is built from TRBV10-3 and TRBJ1-1, with 11 bases identical to TRBD1. V lost 5 bases to trimming and J lost 2 bases; unmatched junction nucleotides: 10. The length of the CDR3 is 17 residues. Germline CDR1 ENHRY, CDR2 SYGVKD. CDR3 amino acids: CAISRGQGDGSNTEAFF. The CDR3 DNA is TGTGCCATCAGTCGGGGACAGGGGGATGGGTCAAACACTGAAGCTTTCTTT.

As DNA, the CDR3 is TGTGCCAGTAACCGATTCAGGGAAGGCACCGGGGAGCTGTTTTTT. Amino acid sequence: CASNRFREGTGELFF. The chain combines TRBV19 with TRBJ2-2, with D possibly matching TRBD1 (5 bases). V was cut by 7 bases and J by 4 bases, with 16 bases left in between. Germline V gives CDR1 LNHDA, CDR2 SQIVND (reference sequence). CDR3 length: 15 amino acids.

The CDR3 protein is CASSFQGADTQYF. In nucleotides, the CDR3 is TGTGCCAGCAGTTTTCAGGGGGCAGATACGCAGTATTTT. This sequence joins TRBV6-5 and TRBJ2-3; TRBD1 agrees at 7 bases. The germline gives CDR1 MNHEY, CDR2 SVGAGI. Germline trimming cut 4 bases from V and 4 bases from J; bases unmatched to any gene: 2. This CDR3 spans 13 amino acids.